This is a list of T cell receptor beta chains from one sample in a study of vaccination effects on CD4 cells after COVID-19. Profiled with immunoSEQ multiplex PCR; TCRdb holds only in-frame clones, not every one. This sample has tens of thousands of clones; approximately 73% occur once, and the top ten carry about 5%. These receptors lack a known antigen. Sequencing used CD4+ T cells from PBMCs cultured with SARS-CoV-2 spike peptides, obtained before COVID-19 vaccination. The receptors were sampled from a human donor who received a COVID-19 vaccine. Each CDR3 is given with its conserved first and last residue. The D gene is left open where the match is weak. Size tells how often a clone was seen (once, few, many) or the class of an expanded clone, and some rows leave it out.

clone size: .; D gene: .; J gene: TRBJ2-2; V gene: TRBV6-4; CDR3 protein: CASSDSTTGELFF; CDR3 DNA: TGTGCCAGCAGTGACTCGACAACCGGGGAGCTGTTTTTT
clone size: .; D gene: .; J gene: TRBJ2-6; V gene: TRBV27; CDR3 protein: CASSSAPGLSGANVLTF; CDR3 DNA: TGTGCCAGCAGTTCTGCGCCAGGGCTTTCTGGGGCCAACGTCCTGACTTTC
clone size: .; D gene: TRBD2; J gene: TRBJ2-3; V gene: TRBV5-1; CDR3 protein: CASSRRLAVDSSTDTQYF; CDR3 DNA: TGCGCCAGCAGCCGACGACTAGCAGTTGATTCTAGCACAGATACGCAGTATTTT
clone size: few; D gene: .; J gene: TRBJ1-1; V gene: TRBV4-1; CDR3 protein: CASSQDRTVNTEAFF; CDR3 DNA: TGCGCCAGCAGCCAAGATCGGACGGTGAACACTGAAGCTTTCTTT
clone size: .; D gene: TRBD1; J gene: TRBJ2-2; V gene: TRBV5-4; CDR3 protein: CASSLDRGNTGELFF; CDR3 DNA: TGTGCCAGCAGCTTGGACAGGGGGAATACCGGGGAGCTGTTTTTT
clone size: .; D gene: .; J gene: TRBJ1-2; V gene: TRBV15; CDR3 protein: CATSRDGGGYTF; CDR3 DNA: TGTGCCACCAGCAGAGACGGTGGTGGCTACACCTTC
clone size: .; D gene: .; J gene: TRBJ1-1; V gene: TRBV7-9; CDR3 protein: CASSLALSGITEAFF; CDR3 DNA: TGTGCCAGCAGCTTAGCGCTATCGGGGATCACTGAAGCTTTCTTT
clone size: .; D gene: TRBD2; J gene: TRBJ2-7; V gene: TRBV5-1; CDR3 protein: CASNTGGSYEQYF; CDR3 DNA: TGCGCCAGCAACACGGGAGGCTCTTACGAGCAGTACTTC
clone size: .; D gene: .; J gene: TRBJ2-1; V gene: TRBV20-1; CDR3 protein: CSASIPAYNEQFF; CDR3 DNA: TGCAGTGCTAGTATACCAGCCTACAATGAGCAGTTCTTC
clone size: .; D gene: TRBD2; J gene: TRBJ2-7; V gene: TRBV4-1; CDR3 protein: CASSQAPTAGGGEQYF; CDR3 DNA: TGCGCCAGCAGCCAAGCACCTACAGCGGGGGGTGGGGAGCAGTACTTC
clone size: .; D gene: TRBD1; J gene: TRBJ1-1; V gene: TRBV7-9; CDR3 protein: CASSTHNFRGQEAFF; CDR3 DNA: TGTGCCAGCAGCACGCACAATTTCAGGGGACAGGAAGCTTTCTTT
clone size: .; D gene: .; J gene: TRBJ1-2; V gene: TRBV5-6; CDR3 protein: CASSSWQAGPINYGYTF; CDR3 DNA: TGTGCCAGCAGCAGCTGGCAGGCAGGTCCTATTAACTATGGCTACACCTTC
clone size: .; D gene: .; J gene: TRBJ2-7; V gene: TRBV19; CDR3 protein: CASSIGTGEQYF; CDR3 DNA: TGTGCCAGTAGTATTGGGACGGGCGAGCAGTACTTC
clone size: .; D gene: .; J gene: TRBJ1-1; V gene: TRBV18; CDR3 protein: CASSPNGGAGTEAFF; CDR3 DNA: TGTGCCAGCTCACCGAATGGGGGCGCGGGCACTGAAGCTTTCTTT
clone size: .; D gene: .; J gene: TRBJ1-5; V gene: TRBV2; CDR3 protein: CASRGTYSNQPQHF; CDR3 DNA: TGTGCCAGCAGGGGAACTTATAGCAATCAGCCCCAGCATTTT
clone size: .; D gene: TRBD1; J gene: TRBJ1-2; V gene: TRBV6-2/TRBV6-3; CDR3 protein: CASSYLFDRVDNYGYTF; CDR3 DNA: TGTGCCAGCAGTTACCTCTTCGACAGGGTGGATAACTATGGCTACACCTTC
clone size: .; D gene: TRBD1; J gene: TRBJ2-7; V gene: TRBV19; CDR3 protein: CATQPGQGYDEQYF; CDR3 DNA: TGTGCCACCCAACCGGGACAGGGGTACGACGAGCAGTACTTC
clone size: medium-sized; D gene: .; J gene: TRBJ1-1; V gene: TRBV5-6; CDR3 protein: CASSLGLVKNTEAFF; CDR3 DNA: TGTGCCAGCAGCTTGGGACTTGTGAAGAACACTGAAGCTTTCTTT
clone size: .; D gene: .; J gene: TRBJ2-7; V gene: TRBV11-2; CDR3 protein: CASSENRLTYEQYF; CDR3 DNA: TGTGCCAGCAGCGAAAACAGGCTAACCTACGAGCAGTACTTC
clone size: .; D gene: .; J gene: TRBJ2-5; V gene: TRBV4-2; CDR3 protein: CASSQEMLGRETQYF; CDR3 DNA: TGTGCCAGCAGCCAAGAGATGCTAGGGCGAGAGACCCAGTACTTC
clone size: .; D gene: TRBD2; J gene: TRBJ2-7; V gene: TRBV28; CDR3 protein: CASSVMSTSGTYEQYF; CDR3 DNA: TGTGCCAGCAGCGTTATGTCAACCAGCGGGACCTACGAGCAGTACTTC
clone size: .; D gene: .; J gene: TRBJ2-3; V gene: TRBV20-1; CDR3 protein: CSASTGKRGTDTQYF; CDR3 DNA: TGCAGTGCTAGTACAGGGAAGAGGGGCACAGATACGCAGTATTTT
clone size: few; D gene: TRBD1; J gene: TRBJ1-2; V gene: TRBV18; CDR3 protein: CASSLPGTGGYGYTF; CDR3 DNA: TGTGCCAGCTCACTCCCCGGGACAGGGGGCTATGGCTACACCTTC
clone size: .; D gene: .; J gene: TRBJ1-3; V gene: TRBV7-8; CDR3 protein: CASSLVGREGNTIYF; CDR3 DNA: TGTGCCAGCAGCTTAGTCGGCAGGGAGGGAAACACCATATATTTT
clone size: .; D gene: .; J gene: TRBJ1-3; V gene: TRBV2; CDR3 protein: CASSDQGSSGNTIYF; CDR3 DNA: TGTGCCAGCTCCGACCAAGGGAGTTCTGGAAACACCATATATTTT
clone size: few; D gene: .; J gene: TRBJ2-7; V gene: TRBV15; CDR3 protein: CATSKGSYEQYF; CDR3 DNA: TGTGCCACCTCGAAAGGGTCCTACGAGCAGTACTTC
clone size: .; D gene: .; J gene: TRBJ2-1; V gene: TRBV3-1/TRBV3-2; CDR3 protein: CASSSYNEQFF; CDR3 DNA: TGTGCCAGCAGTTCCTACAATGAGCAGTTCTTC
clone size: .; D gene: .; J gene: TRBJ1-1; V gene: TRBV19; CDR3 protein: CASSPRHGAWGSREVNTEAFF; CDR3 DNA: TGTGCCAGTAGTCCTCGACACGGGGCCTGGGGGTCCAGGGAGGTGAACACTGAAGCTTTCTTT
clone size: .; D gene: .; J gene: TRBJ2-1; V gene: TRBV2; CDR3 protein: CASSDFYNEQFF; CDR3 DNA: TGTGCCAGCAGTGATTTCTACAATGAGCAGTTCTTC
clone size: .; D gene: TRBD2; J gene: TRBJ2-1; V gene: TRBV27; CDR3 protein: CASSLSPSGSGWFF; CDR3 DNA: TGTGCCAGCAGTTTATCGCCTAGCGGGAGTGGGTGGTTCTTC
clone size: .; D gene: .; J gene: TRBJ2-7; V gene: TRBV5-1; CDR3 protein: CASSLGYGPSYEQYF; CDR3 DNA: TGCGCCAGCAGCTTGGGGTACGGCCCCTCCTACGAGCAGTACTTC
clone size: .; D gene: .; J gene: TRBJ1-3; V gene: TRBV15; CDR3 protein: CATSRDDLLRDSGNTIYF; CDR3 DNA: TGTGCCACCAGCAGAGATGATCTCCTGCGTGACTCTGGAAACACCATATATTTT
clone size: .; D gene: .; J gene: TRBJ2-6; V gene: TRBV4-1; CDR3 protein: CASSQVPGRASGSGANVLTF; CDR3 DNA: TGCGCCAGCAGCCAAGTCCCGGGACGGGCCTCTGGCTCTGGGGCCAACGTCCTGACTTTC
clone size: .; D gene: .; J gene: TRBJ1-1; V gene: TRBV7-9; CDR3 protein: CASSLGSHGNTEAFF; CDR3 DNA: TGTGCCAGCAGCTTAGGTTCCCATGGGAACACTGAAGCTTTCTTT
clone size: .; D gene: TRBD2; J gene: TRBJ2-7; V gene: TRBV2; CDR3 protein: CASSDGGTSGGYEQYF; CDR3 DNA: TGTGCCAGCAGTGATGGGGGGACTAGCGGGGGTTACGAGCAGTACTTC
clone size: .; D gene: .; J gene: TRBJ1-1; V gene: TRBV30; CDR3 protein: CAWGQSNTEAFF; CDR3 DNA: TGTGCCTGGGGACAGTCGAACACTGAAGCTTTCTTT
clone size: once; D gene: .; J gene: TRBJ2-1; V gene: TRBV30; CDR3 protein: CAWSGGRGRPNNEQFF; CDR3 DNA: TGTGCCTGGAGTGGGGGCCGGGGACGTCCGAACAATGAGCAGTTCTTC
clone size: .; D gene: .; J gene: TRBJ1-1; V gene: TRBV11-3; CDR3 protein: CASSLGGRVGTEAFF; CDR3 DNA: TGTGCCAGCAGCTTAGGGGGCAGGGTCGGCACTGAAGCTTTCTTT
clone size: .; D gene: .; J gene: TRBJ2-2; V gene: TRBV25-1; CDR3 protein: CASSEWANTGELFF; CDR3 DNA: TGTGCCAGCAGTGAATGGGCGAACACCGGGGAGCTGTTTTTT
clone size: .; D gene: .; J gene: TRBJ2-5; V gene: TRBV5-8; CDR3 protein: CASSFGRGMQETQYF; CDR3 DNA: TGTGCCAGCAGCTTTGGCCGGGGGATGCAAGAGACCCAGTACTTC
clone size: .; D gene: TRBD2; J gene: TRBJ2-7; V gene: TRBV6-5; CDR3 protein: CASKTSGSSSYEQYF; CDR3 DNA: TGTGCCAGCAAGACTAGCGGGAGTTCCTCCTACGAGCAGTACTTC
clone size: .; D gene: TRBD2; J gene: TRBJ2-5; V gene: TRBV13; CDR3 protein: CASSPNGLAETQYF; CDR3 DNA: TGTGCCAGCAGCCCTAACGGACTAGCAGAGACCCAGTACTTC
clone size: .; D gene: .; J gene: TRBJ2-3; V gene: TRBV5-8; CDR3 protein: CASSFKDLADTQYF; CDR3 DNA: TGTGCCAGCAGCTTTAAGGATCTAGCAGATACGCAGTATTTT
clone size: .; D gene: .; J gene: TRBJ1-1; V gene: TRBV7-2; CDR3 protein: CASSTSGYMPNTEAFF; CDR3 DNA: TGTGCCAGCAGCACTTCCGGTTACATGCCGAACACTGAAGCTTTCTTT
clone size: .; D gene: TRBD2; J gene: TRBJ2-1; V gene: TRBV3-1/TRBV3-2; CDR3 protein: CASSRTSSILYNEQFF; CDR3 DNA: TGTGCCAGCAGCCGGACTAGCTCTATACTTTACAATGAGCAGTTCTTC
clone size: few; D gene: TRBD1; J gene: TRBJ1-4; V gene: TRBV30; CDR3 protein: CAAYRGDANEKLFF; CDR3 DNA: TGTGCCGCCTACAGGGGGGACGCTAATGAAAAACTGTTTTTT
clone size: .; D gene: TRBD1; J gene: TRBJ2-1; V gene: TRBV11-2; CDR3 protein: CASSPGNRGNEQFF; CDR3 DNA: TGTGCCAGCAGCCCAGGGAACAGGGGCAATGAGCAGTTCTTC
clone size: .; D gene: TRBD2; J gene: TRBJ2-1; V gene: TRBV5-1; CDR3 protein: CASSITSEIYNEQFF; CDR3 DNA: TGCGCCAGCAGCATAACTAGCGAGATCTACAATGAGCAGTTCTTC
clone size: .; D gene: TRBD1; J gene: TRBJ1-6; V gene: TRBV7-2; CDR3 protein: CASSLGQGPGSPLHF; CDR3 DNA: TGTGCCAGCAGCTTAGGACAGGGTCCGGGTTCACCCCTCCACTTT
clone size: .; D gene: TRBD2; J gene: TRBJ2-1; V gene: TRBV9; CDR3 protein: CASSSRRYGFRASGMYNEQFF; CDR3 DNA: TGTGCCAGCAGCTCCCGAAGATATGGGTTTAGGGCTAGCGGAATGTACAATGAGCAGTTCTTC
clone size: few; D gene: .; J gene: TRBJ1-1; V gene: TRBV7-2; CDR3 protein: CASSPWRNTEAFF; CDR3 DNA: TGTGCCAGCAGCCCTTGGCGGAACACTGAAGCTTTCTTT
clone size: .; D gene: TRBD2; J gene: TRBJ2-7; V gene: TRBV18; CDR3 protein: CASSLGTSETYEQYF; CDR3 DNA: TGTGCCAGCTCCCTCGGGACTAGCGAAACCTACGAGCAGTACTTC
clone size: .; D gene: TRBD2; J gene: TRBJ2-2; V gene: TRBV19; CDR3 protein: CASSNLAGALGAGELFF; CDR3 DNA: TGTGCCAGTAGCAATCTAGCGGGGGCTTTGGGGGCCGGGGAGCTGTTTTTT
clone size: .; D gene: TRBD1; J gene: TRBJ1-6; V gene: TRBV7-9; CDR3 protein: CASSGGTGTGNSPLHF; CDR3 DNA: TGTGCCAGCAGCGGCGGGACAGGGACCGGTAATTCACCCCTCCACTTT